A selection of T cell receptor beta chains follows, all from one sample in a study of shared clonotypes between healthy human individuals. Here immunoSEQ multiplex PCR was the method, and the copy in TCRdb shows in-frame clones only, minus some. The table has about 590,000 clones, just under 97% seen once. The sample comprised naive CD8+ T cells sorted from blood. These receptor sequences come from a woman aged 25 to 45 in good health. Each CDR3 is given with its conserved first and last residue. D genes are given only for firm matches. Size is omitted from some rows. Given values are once, few, many or a class for expanded clones.

J gene: TRBJ2-4
D gene: TRBD2
V gene: TRBV5-6
clone size: .
CDR3 length: 16
CDR3 DNA: TGTGCCAGCAGCTTGGGTTGGCGGGAGAGTGGAAACATTCAGTACTTC
CDR3 protein: CASSLGWRESGNIQYF

J gene: TRBJ2-1
D gene: .
V gene: TRBV27
clone size: .
CDR3 length: 13
CDR3 DNA: TGTGCCAGCAGTTTGTTGTTGAACAATGAGCAGTTCTTC
CDR3 protein: CASSLLLNNEQFF

J gene: TRBJ1-4
D gene: .
V gene: TRBV21-1
clone size: .
CDR3 length: 16
CDR3 DNA: TGTGCCAGCAGCCATTCATCTATGACAGTAAATGAAAAACTGTTTTTT
CDR3 protein: CASSHSSMTVNEKLFF

J gene: TRBJ2-7
D gene: .
V gene: TRBV5-1
clone size: .
CDR3 length: 14
CDR3 DNA: TGCGCCAGCAGCGTTGACCGGAGCTCCTACGAGCAGTACTTC
CDR3 protein: CASSVDRSSYEQYF

J gene: TRBJ2-7
D gene: TRBD2
V gene: TRBV6-1
clone size: .
CDR3 length: 15
CDR3 DNA: TGTGCCAGCACTTTTGTCGGGGGGGGAAGGGACGAGCAGTACTTC
CDR3 protein: CASTFVGGGRDEQYF

J gene: TRBJ2-2
D gene: .
V gene: TRBV11-2
clone size: .
CDR3 length: 12
CDR3 DNA: TGTGCCAGCAGCTTAATTCCCGGGGAGCTGTTTTTT
CDR3 protein: CASSLIPGELFF

J gene: TRBJ2-2
D gene: .
V gene: TRBV11-3
clone size: .
CDR3 length: 16
CDR3 DNA: TGTGCCAGCAGCCTAGCGCCACAAGAGAACACCGGGGAGCTGTTTTTT
CDR3 protein: CASSLAPQENTGELFF

J gene: TRBJ2-1
D gene: .
V gene: TRBV4-2
clone size: .
CDR3 length: 15
CDR3 DNA: TGTGCCAGCAGCCAAGAAAAGAACCCTGGCAATGAGCAGTTCTTC
CDR3 protein: CASSQEKNPGNEQFF

J gene: TRBJ2-7
D gene: .
V gene: TRBV27
clone size: .
CDR3 length: 17
CDR3 DNA: TGTGCCAGCAGTCCCCCGGCCCCAAGCGCCAGCTCCTACGAGCAGTACTTC
CDR3 protein: CASSPPAPSASSYEQYF

J gene: TRBJ1-2
D gene: .
V gene: TRBV19
clone size: .
CDR3 length: 13
CDR3 DNA: TGTGCCAGTATTGACGATGCTAACTATGGCTACACCTTC
CDR3 protein: CASIDDANYGYTF

J gene: TRBJ2-7
D gene: .
V gene: TRBV19
clone size: .
CDR3 length: 14
CDR3 DNA: TGTGCCAGTAGTACGGACAGTTACTCCTACGAGCAGTACTTC
CDR3 protein: CASSTDSYSYEQYF

J gene: TRBJ1-5
D gene: TRBD1
V gene: TRBV28
clone size: .
CDR3 length: 16
CDR3 DNA: TGTGCCAGCAGTACCTGGACAGGGGGTGGCAATCAGCCCCAGCATTTT
CDR3 protein: CASSTWTGGGNQPQHF

J gene: TRBJ2-1
D gene: .
V gene: TRBV7-6
clone size: once
CDR3 length: 17
CDR3 DNA: TGTGCCAGCAGCCTCGGGCAGCCCCTACCTAACTACAATGAGCAGTTCTTC
CDR3 protein: CASSLGQPLPNYNEQFF

J gene: TRBJ2-6
D gene: TRBD2
V gene: TRBV7-3
clone size: .
CDR3 length: 18
CDR3 DNA: TGTGCCAGCAGCTTAATGGGACTAGCGGGAGCTGGGGCCAACGTCCTGACTTTC
CDR3 protein: CASSLMGLAGAGANVLTF

J gene: TRBJ2-7
D gene: TRBD2
V gene: TRBV9
clone size: .
CDR3 length: 15
CDR3 DNA: TGTGCCAGCAGCGTAGACGGACTAGCGGACTACGAGCAGTACTTC
CDR3 protein: CASSVDGLADYEQYF

J gene: TRBJ1-1
D gene: .
V gene: TRBV5-6
clone size: .
CDR3 length: 14
CDR3 DNA: TGTGCCAGCAGCTTGGGGAGGGCTGTTACTGAAGCTTTCTTT
CDR3 protein: CASSLGRAVTEAFF

J gene: TRBJ2-7
D gene: .
V gene: TRBV15
clone size: .
CDR3 length: 13
CDR3 DNA: TGTGCCACCAGCAGAGGGAGGAACGACGAGCAGTACTTC
CDR3 protein: CATSRGRNDEQYF

J gene: TRBJ2-1
D gene: .
V gene: TRBV7-9
clone size: .
CDR3 length: 18
CDR3 DNA: TGTGCCAGCAGCTTAGCGTGGGCAGGGGCGCAAAATTTGGATGAGCAGTTCTTC
CDR3 protein: CASSLAWAGAQNLDEQFF

J gene: TRBJ2-7
D gene: .
V gene: TRBV6-1
clone size: .
CDR3 length: 15
CDR3 DNA: TGTGCCAGCAGTGAAGGCAGGGGAAGCTCCTACGAGCAGTACTTC
CDR3 protein: CASSEGRGSSYEQYF

J gene: TRBJ1-3
D gene: .
V gene: TRBV5-1
clone size: .
CDR3 length: 17
CDR3 DNA: TGCGCCAGCAGCTTGGACGGAGGCTATGGCGCTGGAAACACCATATATTTT
CDR3 protein: CASSLDGGYGAGNTIYF

J gene: TRBJ2-6
D gene: TRBD1
V gene: TRBV6-1
clone size: .
CDR3 length: 15
CDR3 DNA: TGTGCCAGCAGCCCAGACAGGGCTGGGGCCAACGTCCTGACTTTC
CDR3 protein: CASSPDRAGANVLTF

J gene: TRBJ2-2
D gene: .
V gene: TRBV4-1
clone size: .
CDR3 length: 15
CDR3 DNA: TGCGCCAGCAGATGGGGGGGCGCGGAAACCGGGGAGCTGTTTTTT
CDR3 protein: CASRWGGAETGELFF

J gene: TRBJ2-1
D gene: .
V gene: TRBV4-1
clone size: once
CDR3 length: 15
CDR3 DNA: TGCGCCAGCAGCCAAGATGTCGGGCCATACAATGAGCAGTTCTTC
CDR3 protein: CASSQDVGPYNEQFF

J gene: TRBJ2-1
D gene: TRBD2
V gene: TRBV9
clone size: .
CDR3 length: 13
CDR3 DNA: TGTGCCAGCAGGGATGGACTAGCGGGAGAGCAGTTCTTC
CDR3 protein: CASRDGLAGEQFF

J gene: TRBJ2-7
D gene: .
V gene: TRBV7-9
clone size: .
CDR3 length: 14
CDR3 DNA: TGTGCCAGCAGCTTCCAGGGACCCCACAACGAGCAGTACTTC
CDR3 protein: CASSFQGPHNEQYF

J gene: TRBJ1-5
D gene: .
V gene: TRBV2
clone size: .
CDR3 length: 18
CDR3 DNA: TGTGCCAGCAGTGAAGTGGCCGGCGGGGGGGGGAGCAATCAGCCCCAGCATTTT
CDR3 protein: CASSEVAGGGGSNQPQHF

J gene: TRBJ1-2
D gene: .
V gene: TRBV6-1
clone size: .
CDR3 length: 13
CDR3 DNA: TGTGCCAGCAGTGAAGGGGCAAACTATGGCTACACCTTC
CDR3 protein: CASSEGANYGYTF

J gene: TRBJ2-7
D gene: TRBD1
V gene: TRBV27
clone size: once
CDR3 length: 19
CDR3 DNA: TGTGCCAGCAGTAAAGGCCCGGGACAGGGGGCGCGACACCTCATGGAGCAGTACTTC
CDR3 protein: CASSKGPGQGARHLMEQYF

J gene: TRBJ2-1
D gene: .
V gene: TRBV19
clone size: .
CDR3 length: 11
CDR3 DNA: TGTGCCAGTATTTTTTCAGGCTTACAGTTCTTC
CDR3 protein: CASIFSGLQFF

J gene: TRBJ1-2
D gene: .
V gene: TRBV25-1
clone size: few
CDR3 length: 13
CDR3 DNA: TGTGCCAGCAGTGGGGGGACGGACTATGGCTACACCTTC
CDR3 protein: CASSGGTDYGYTF

J gene: TRBJ2-1
D gene: TRBD2
V gene: TRBV19
clone size: .
CDR3 length: 15
CDR3 DNA: TGTGCCAGTAGCTTACTAGCGGGAAGAGAGGATGAGCAGTTCTTC
CDR3 protein: CASSLLAGREDEQFF

J gene: TRBJ2-7
D gene: .
V gene: TRBV27
clone size: .
CDR3 length: 13
CDR3 DNA: TGTGCCAGCAGTTTATCGTCGCAATACGAGCAGTACTTC
CDR3 protein: CASSLSSQYEQYF

J gene: TRBJ1-1
D gene: .
V gene: TRBV27
clone size: .
CDR3 length: 15
CDR3 DNA: TGTGCCAGCAGTTTTAGGGACCGGGGCCGCACTGAAGCTTTCTTT
CDR3 protein: CASSFRDRGRTEAFF

J gene: TRBJ1-1
D gene: .
V gene: TRBV28
clone size: once
CDR3 length: 14
CDR3 DNA: TGTGCCAGCAGTAGGACATCGTGGGGCACTGAAGCTTTCTTT
CDR3 protein: CASSRTSWGTEAFF

J gene: TRBJ2-2
D gene: .
V gene: TRBV9
clone size: .
CDR3 length: 15
CDR3 DNA: TGTGCCAGCAGCCCCTCTACAGGGTTTAGCGGGGAGCTGTTTTTT
CDR3 protein: CASSPSTGFSGELFF

J gene: TRBJ1-5
D gene: TRBD1
V gene: TRBV4-1
clone size: few
CDR3 length: 16
CDR3 DNA: TGCGCCAGCAGCCAAAGGAGAGGACAGGGAAACCAGCCCCAGCATTTT
CDR3 protein: CASSQRRGQGNQPQHF

J gene: TRBJ1-5
D gene: .
V gene: TRBV28
clone size: .
CDR3 length: 14
CDR3 DNA: TGTGCCAGCAGCCAAGGCTTGGGCGGTCAGCCCCAGCATTTT
CDR3 protein: CASSQGLGGQPQHF

J gene: TRBJ2-1
D gene: .
V gene: TRBV13
clone size: .
CDR3 length: 15
CDR3 DNA: TGTGCCAGCAGCCCGGACCGCCCAAACTACAATGAGCAGTTCTTC
CDR3 protein: CASSPDRPNYNEQFF

J gene: TRBJ1-1
D gene: .
V gene: TRBV19
clone size: .
CDR3 length: 15
CDR3 DNA: TGTGCCAGTAGAACCGGACCTGGCGGGAACACTGAAGCTTTCTTT
CDR3 protein: CASRTGPGGNTEAFF

J gene: TRBJ2-1
D gene: TRBD2
V gene: TRBV6-5
clone size: .
CDR3 length: 13
CDR3 DNA: TGTGCCAGCAGAACCCGGAGCGGGAGTTTGCAGTTCTTC
CDR3 protein: CASRTRSGSLQFF

J gene: TRBJ2-1
D gene: .
V gene: TRBV19
clone size: .
CDR3 length: 16
CDR3 DNA: TGTGCCAGTAGTATCGACAGGGAGGGGGACTACAATGAGCAGTTCTTC
CDR3 protein: CASSIDREGDYNEQFF

J gene: TRBJ2-7
D gene: .
V gene: TRBV2
clone size: .
CDR3 length: 15
CDR3 DNA: TGTGCCAGCAGTGGTCTTCGAGGGGGAGGGTTCGAGCAGTACTTC
CDR3 protein: CASSGLRGGGFEQYF

J gene: TRBJ1-2
D gene: .
V gene: TRBV30
clone size: .
CDR3 length: 12
CDR3 DNA: TGTGCCTGGACCGGGGCCTGGGGTGGCTACACCTTC
CDR3 protein: CAWTGAWGGYTF

J gene: TRBJ1-1
D gene: .
V gene: TRBV30
clone size: .
CDR3 length: 11
CDR3 DNA: TGTGCCTGGAGTGTCAGTACTGAAGCTTTCTTT
CDR3 protein: CAWSVSTEAFF

J gene: TRBJ2-3
D gene: .
V gene: TRBV20-1
clone size: .
CDR3 length: 10
CDR3 DNA: TGCAGTGGTCTCACAGATACGCAGTATTTT
CDR3 protein: CSGLTDTQYF

J gene: TRBJ2-3
D gene: TRBD1
V gene: TRBV28
clone size: .
CDR3 length: 14
CDR3 DNA: TGTGCCAGCCTGGGACAGGGGTCCACAGATACGCAGTATTTT
CDR3 protein: CASLGQGSTDTQYF

J gene: TRBJ2-3
D gene: TRBD2
V gene: TRBV9
clone size: .
CDR3 length: 17
CDR3 DNA: TGTGCCAGCAGCGTAGAAGGGAGCGGGAGTGGGACAGATACGCAGTATTTT
CDR3 protein: CASSVEGSGSGTDTQYF

J gene: TRBJ1-2
D gene: TRBD1
V gene: TRBV19
clone size: .
CDR3 length: 14
CDR3 DNA: TGTGCCAGTACTCCGACAGGGGGCTTTTATGGCTACACCTTC
CDR3 protein: CASTPTGGFYGYTF

J gene: TRBJ2-1
D gene: .
V gene: TRBV2
clone size: .
CDR3 length: 11
CDR3 DNA: TGTGCCAGCAGTGAGGGCGGACCGCAGTTCTTC
CDR3 protein: CASSEGGPQFF

J gene: TRBJ2-1
D gene: .
V gene: TRBV7-8
clone size: .
CDR3 length: 16
CDR3 DNA: TGTGCCAGCAGCGGGGGGCCCGGCCCCCTCTACAATGAGCAGTTCTTC
CDR3 protein: CASSGGPGPLYNEQFF